A few counts support the clone carrying this T cell receptor (beta chain). Antigen specificity is unknown. The sample comes from a study of regulatory T cells in long-lasting Graves disease. Points from the study as a whole: Patients with persistent disease showed a bias toward TRBV28, TRBJ1-2 and TRBJ2-5.

The time point was: persistent/refractory GD, antithyroid drugs over 5 years with positive TRAb. There was RNA extracted from PBMCs, and the TCR library was made from it. The germline V gene has CDR1 MNHNS and CDR2 SASEGT. The V and J ends lost 6 bases and 3 bases respectively, with 18 bases between them. The CDR3 covers 15 residues. Through Arm-PCR of CDR3 regions and iRepertoire HTBI primers, TCR beta libraries were built. A single record per CDR3 protein comes from TCRdb applying MiXCR to the multiplex PCR reads. Of fewer than 550,000 distinct CDR3 sequences listed, 20% to 25% are singletons. This receptor was taken from a female donor with Graves disease. The rearrangement joins TRBV6-1 to TRBJ2-7, with D perhaps being TRBD1 or TRBD2 (6 bases each). This material consisted of peripheral blood mononuclear cells (PBMCs), taken when the disease was refractory, from a patient treated with antithyroid drugs. The CDR3 is CASSQGGGGGYEQYF. The CDR3 DNA is TGTGCCAGCAGCCAGGGTGGAGGGGGAGGCTACGAGCAGTACTTC.